A selection of T cell receptor beta chains follows, all from one sample in a study of OX40 agonist ivuxolimab in advanced cancers. Profiled with immunoSEQ multiplex PCR; TCRdb holds only in-frame clones, not every one. The sample yields 40,000 or so clones, about 80% seen once. Sequenced here: CD4+ or CD8+ T cells sorted from blood, sampled in a trial of the OX40 agonist ivuxolimab. These receptors were collected from an adult with an advanced solid tumor such as melanoma, head and neck, liver or kidney cancer. Each CDR3 is given with its conserved first and last residue. The D gene is left open where the match is weak. Some rows mark clone size as missing; the rest say once, few, many or name a class of expanded clone.

d_gene,abundance,v_gene,len,j_gene,CDR3aa,CDR3nt
.,.,TRBV11-2,15,TRBJ2-7,CASSLNRELAYEQYF,TGTGCCAGCAGCCTGAACAGGGAATTGGCCTACGAGCAGTACTTC
TRBD2,.,TRBV14,15,TRBJ2-7,CASSPSSGRVYEQYF,TGTGCCAGCAGCCCTTCTAGCGGGAGAGTCTACGAGCAGTACTTC
TRBD1,.,TRBV5-5,16,TRBJ1-1,CASSLADRDRICEAFF,TGTGCCAGCAGCTTGGCCGACCGGGACAGAATATGTGAAGCTTTCTTT
.,.,TRBV7-4,14,TRBJ1-1,CASSLGGMNTEAFF,TGTGCCAGCAGCTTAGGCGGAATGAACACTGAAGCTTTCTTT
.,.,TRBV7-9,14,TRBJ2-3,CASSSQDYSEEQYF,TGTGCCAGCAGCTCCCAGGACTATTCTGAGGAGCAGTATTTT
.,.,TRBV5-1,17,TRBJ2-7,CASSSAGGGHFSYEQYF,TGCGCCAGCAGCTCGGCTGGAGGGGGACACTTCTCCTACGAGCAGTACTTC
.,.,TRBV13,14,TRBJ2-2,CASSLGGGDGELFF,TGTGCCAGCAGCTTGGGAGGGGGCGACGGGGAGCTGTTTTTT
TRBD2,.,TRBV7-6,15,TRBJ2-1,CASSPPGAGGPEQFF,TGTGCCAGCAGCCCCCCAGGGGCGGGAGGGCCTGAGCAGTTCTTC
TRBD2,medium-sized,TRBV11-3,16,TRBJ2-2,CASSSFSGINTGELFF,TGTGCCAGCAGCTCCTTTAGCGGGATAAACACCGGGGAGCTGTTTTTT
.,.,TRBV9,12,TRBJ2-1,CASSVFGNEQFF,TGTGCCAGCAGCGTATTCGGGAATGAGCAGTTCTTC
TRBD1,.,TRBV13,15,TRBJ2-5,CASSWGQGGQETQYF,TGTGCCAGCAGCTGGGGACAGGGAGGGCAAGAGACCCAGTACTTC
.,.,TRBV21-1,16,TRBJ2-7,CASSKVPAGGRGEQYF,TGTGCCAGCAGCAAAGTTCCCGCAGGGGGCCGGGGGGAGCAGTACTTC
.,.,TRBV19,14,TRBJ2-3,CASHDGGSTDTQYF,TGTGCCAGTCACGACGGGGGAAGCACAGATACGCAGTATTTT
.,.,TRBV5-5,14,TRBJ2-7,CASSLTGLAYEQYF,TGTGCCAGCAGCTTGACGGGCTTAGCCTACGAGCAGTACTTC
TRBD1,.,TRBV5-8,15,TRBJ2-7,CASSLGTGVPDEQYF,TGTGCCAGCAGCTTGGGGACAGGGGTACCGGACGAGCAGTACTTC
TRBD1,.,TRBV7-6,17,TRBJ2-6,CASSLFGTGTGANVLTF,TGTGCCAGCAGCTTATTTGGGACAGGGACCGGGGCCAACGTCCTGACTTTC
.,once,TRBV19,17,TRBJ2-7,CASSIFVGQRAFYEQYF,TGTGCCAGTAGTATCTTCGTGGGACAGCGGGCCTTTTACGAGCAGTACTTC